Each of the 20 T cell receptor beta chains below was sequenced from the same sample in a study of CD8 T cells in Susac syndrome (dated by TCRdb to about 2019). Libraries were made using the immunoSEQ multiplex PCR assay. RNA was extracted with the RNeasy kit and roughly 0.5 to 1 ug was reverse transcribed using random hexamers. TCRdb reworked the public reads: Q25 trimming with fastp, MiXCR clone assembly, productive beta chains retained. Rows merge per CDR3 protein into single entries with the most common DNA and genes. The sample table lists some 50,000 distinct CDR3 sequences, 85% to 95% of them with a count of one. About 0.8% of the sample goes to the ten largest clones. The specimen was CD8+ T cells from PBMCs. Every receptor here comes from a human donor with Susac syndrome.

This rearrangement joins TRBV7-9 to TRBJ2-2; D may be TRBD1 or TRBD2 (6 bases each). Trimming removed 8 bases from V and 8 bases from J, with 15 bases in between. The CDR3 extends over 13 amino acids. The germline gives CDR1 SEHNR, CDR2 FQNEAQ (reference sequence). The CDR3 protein is CASAGHPSGELFF. CDR3 bases: TGTGCCAGCGCGGGACACCCAAGTGGGGAGCTGTTTTTT.

This chain joins TRBV12-5 and TRBJ2-6; tentative D call: TRBD2 (5 bases). CDR1 and CDR2 from the germline V gene are LGHNT and FRNRAP. Trimming removed 7 bases from V and 0 bases from J, with 10 bases in between. The CDR3 is 15 amino acids. The CDR3 protein is CASASGSSGANVLTF. CDR3 bases: TGTGCTAGTGCCTCGGGGAGCTCTGGGGCCAACGTCCTGACTTTC.

The rearrangement joins TRBV9 to TRBJ1-2; D might be TRBD1 (5 bases). This CDR3 contains 15 residues. The V end lost 1 base, the J end lost 4 bases, and 14 bases lay between the germline ends. Germline values: CDR1 SGDLS, CDR2 YYNGEE. CDR3 amino acids: CASSVSSRGVYGYTF. In DNA, the CDR3 is TGTGCCAGCAGCGTATCTTCACGAGGGGTCTATGGCTACACCTTC.

The chain combines TRBV27 with TRBJ2-1; 9 positions match TRBD1. Looked up from germline, CDR1 is MNHEY and CDR2 is SMNVEV (reference sequence). This CDR3 comprises 17 residues. Trimming cost V 0 bases and J 6 bases; bases outside gene matches: 9. The CDR3 here is CASSLSLGDRVSNEQFF. For the CDR3, the DNA is TGTGCCAGCAGTTTATCGCTAGGGGACAGGGTGTCCAATGAGCAGTTCTTC.

V and J are TRBV14 and TRBJ2-1; D not certain. The CDR3 spans 11 residues. With 0 bases removed from V and 8 bases from J, the gap between germline ends came to 2 bases. Germline V CDR1 and CDR2: SGHDN, FVKESK. CDR3 sequence (DNA): TGTGCCAGCAGCCAAGAGGATGAGCAGTTCTTC. Its protein product is CASSQEDEQFF.

This sequence joins TRBV4-3 and TRBJ1-5; D remains unclear. Germline V gives CDR1 LGHNA, CDR2 YSLEER. Trimming left V 0 bases short and J 0 bases short, with 9 bases between. This CDR3 region has 16 residues. CDR3 sequence reads: CASSQDLGNSNQPQHF. The CDR3 DNA follows: TGCGCCAGCAGCCAAGATCTAGGAAATAGCAATCAGCCCCAGCATTTT.

The V and J genes are TRBV12-3 or TRBV12-4 and TRBJ2-3, with D tentatively TRBD1 (5 bases). The V end lost 4 bases, the J end lost 0 bases, and 8 bases lay between the germline ends. CDR3 length: 14 amino acids. The CDR3 region has the DNA TGTGCCAGCAGTTGGGGCAGGAGCACAGATACGCAGTATTTT. It is translated as CASSWGRSTDTQYF.

The chain couples TRBV11-2 to TRBJ2-3; D perhaps matches TRBD2 (6 bases). Germline V gives CDR1 SGHAT, CDR2 FQNNGV. The CDR3 spans 17 residues. V lost 4 bases and J 0 bases, leaving 17 bases between the germline ends. CDR3 bases: TGTGCCAGCAGCTCCCGCCATGCTGGGACTAGCACAGATACGCAGTATTTT. Translated, it gives CASSSRHAGTSTDTQYF.

The V and J genes are TRBV6-1 and TRBJ1-5, with 11 bases matching TRBD1. The V gene end was trimmed by 7 bases and the J gene end by 3 bases; junction bases not matched to a gene: 14. Germline loops: CDR1 MNHNS, CDR2 SASEGT. The CDR3 consists of 18 residues. Here the CDR3 reads CASIGIGPGQGDNQPQHF. DNA for the CDR3: TGTGCCAGCATCGGGATCGGACCGGGACAGGGGGACAATCAGCCCCAGCATTTT.

This chain uses TRBV6-6 with TRBJ2-7; 9 bases line up with TRBD2. The V segment lost 1 base and the J segment 3 bases; nucleotides outside the gene matches: 1. The CDR3 runs 14 residues. Germline CDR1 reads MNHNY; CDR2 reads SVGAGI (reference sequence). DNA for the CDR3: TGTGCCAGCAGTTACTTGCGGGGGGGCTACGAGCAGTACTTC. Its translation: CASSYLRGGYEQYF.

V is TRBV6-5 and J is TRBJ1-5; the D gene is possibly TRBD1 (5 bases). The V gene lost 2 bases and the J gene lost 1 base, with 9 bases spanning the gap. The CDR3 loop spans 15 amino acids. The germline V gene encodes CDR1 MNHEY and CDR2 SVGAGI. CDR3 residues: CASSYRGGSNQPQHF. Written as DNA, the CDR3 is TGTGCCAGCAGTTACAGGGGAGGGAGCAATCAGCCCCAGCATTTT.

The CDR3 reads CASSMKGPTYEQYF. As DNA, the CDR3 is TGTGCCAGTAGTATGAAGGGGCCGACCTACGAGCAGTACTTC. V gene TRBV19 combines with J gene TRBJ2-7, with D possibly being TRBD1 (5 bases). This CDR3 has 14 amino acids. Germline V lookup: CDR1 LNHDA, CDR2 SQIVND (reference sequence). V shed 3 bases and J shed 2 bases, with 11 bases lying between them. Filled out from reference TRBV19 and TRBJ2-7, the complete variable domain reads DGGITQSPKYLFRKEGQNVTLSCEQNLNHDAMYWYRQDPGQGLRLIYYSQIVNDFQKGDIAEGYSVSREKKESFPLTVTSAQKNPTAFYLCASSMKGPTYEQYFGPGTRLTVT.

The chain links TRBV14 to TRBJ2-7, with 8 nucleotides matching TRBD1. J lost 6 bases, V lost 4 bases, and 5 bases had no gene match. The CDR3 consists of 13 residues. From germline, CDR1 is SGHDN and CDR2 FVKESK. The CDR3 DNA follows: TGTGCCAGCAGCCGAGACAGGGGCGGCGAGCAGTACTTC. Protein sequence: CASSRDRGGEQYF. Based on the CDR3 plus reference TRBV14 and TRBJ2-7, the full variable domain is EAGVTQFPSHSVIEKGQTVTLRCDPISGHDNLYWYRRVMGKEIKFLLHFVKESKQDESGMPNNRFLAERTGGTYSTLKVQPAELEDSGVYFCASSRDRGGEQYFGPGTRLTVT.

This rearrangement joins TRBV5-1 to TRBJ2-3; D uncertain. The CDR3 totals 12 residues. Trimming left V 3 bases short and J 3 bases short, with 5 bases between. Germline lookup yields CDR1 SGHRS and CDR2 YFSETQ. CDR3 sequence (DNA): TGCGCCAGCAGCTGGGATACAGATACGCAGTATTTT. This sequence encodes CASSWDTDTQYF.

The chain combines TRBV5-1 with TRBJ1-1; 9 bases map to TRBD1. Trimming took 4 bases from V and 6 from J; bases not matched to a gene: 10. This CDR3 spans 15 amino acids. The germline V gene encodes CDR1 SGHRS and CDR2 YFSETQ. The CDR3 bases are TGCGCCAGCAGCGCCCCCGGGACAGGGAGGGCTGAAGCTTTCTTT. This encodes CASSAPGTGRAEAFF.

The J gene is TRBJ2-7, the V gene TRBV30, with 8 bases fitting TRBD1. V lost 0 bases and J lost 5; bases outside the gene matches: 9. CDR3 length: 15 amino acids. Germline V gene sequence: CDR1 GTSNPN, CDR2 SVGIG (reference sequence). This CDR3 reads CAWSVGQGVLHEQYF. The CDR3, as DNA: TGTGCCTGGAGTGTAGGACAGGGCGTCCTCCACGAGCAGTACTTC.

This chain links TRBV23-1 with TRBJ1-3; 10 bases are shared with TRBD1. TRBV23-1 is given ORF status, its function remaining uncertain. With 2 bases clipped from V and 1 base from J, the junction kept 5 bases outside the gene matches. CDR3 length: 17 amino acids. The CDR3 DNA sequence: TGCGCCAGCAGTCAAATCTTGGGACAGGGGTCTGGAAACACCATATATTTT. Translating gives CASSQILGQGSGNTIYF.

This chain joins TRBV5-1 and TRBJ1-5; the D gene is possibly TRBD1 (5 bases). Trimming cost V 2 bases and J 6 bases, with 9 bases left between them. The length of the CDR3 is 13 residues. Germline V CDR1 and CDR2: SGHRS, YFSETQ. CDR3 bases: TGCGCCAGCAGCTTCGCCGGGGCTCAGCCCCAGCATTTT. It yields the protein CASSFAGAQPQHF.

The V gene is TRBV18, the J gene TRBJ2-1; 9 positions agree with TRBD1. Germline trimming cut 3 bases from V and 2 bases from J; bases unmatched to any gene: 11. The germline CDR1 and CDR2 sequences are KGHSH and LQKENI. This CDR3 contains 18 residues. The CDR3, as DNA: TGTGCCAGCTCACCCAATCAACAGGGGGCGGGTACCTACAATGAGCAGTTCTTC. This codes for CASSPNQQGAGTYNEQFF.

The V and J genes are TRBV18 and TRBJ2-5; 8 positions match TRBD1. The trim removed 3 bases at V and 6 bases at J, leaving 9 bases unmatched. CDR1 and CDR2 from the germline V gene are KGHSH and LQKENI. The CDR3 contains 15 residues. CDR3 DNA sequence: TGTGCCAGCTCACCGATGACAGGGGAGTCGCAGACCCAGTACTTC. Residues: CASSPMTGESQTQYF.